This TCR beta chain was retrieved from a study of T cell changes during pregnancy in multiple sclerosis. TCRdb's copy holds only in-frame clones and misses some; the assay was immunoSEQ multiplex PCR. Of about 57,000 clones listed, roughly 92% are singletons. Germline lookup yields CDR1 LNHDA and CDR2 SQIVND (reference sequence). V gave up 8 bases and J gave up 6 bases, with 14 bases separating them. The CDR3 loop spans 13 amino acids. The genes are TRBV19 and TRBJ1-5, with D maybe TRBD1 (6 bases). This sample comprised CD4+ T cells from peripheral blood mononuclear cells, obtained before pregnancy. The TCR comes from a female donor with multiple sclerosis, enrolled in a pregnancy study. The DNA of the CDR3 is TGTGCCAGTTTACAGGGCGTGGGTCAGCCCCAGCATTTT. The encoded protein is CASLQGVGQPQHF.